The present T cell receptor (beta chain) was sequenced within a study of T-cell reconstitution after alpha-beta-depleted transplantation in children. As concerns this clonotype: Its specificity is unknown.

The CDR3 length is 19 residues. The trim removed 3 bases at V and 1 base at J, leaving 16 bases unmatched. The V gene's germline CDR1 is SGHVS and CDR2 FNYEAQ. Unique molecular identifiers featured in how the TCRbeta library was prepared. TCRdb itself ran the PCR reads through MiXCR, one entry per CDR3 protein. The sample has tens of thousands of distinct CDR3 sequences, 44% seen once; the top ten hold approximately 98%. Study outcomes and limitations: From newly produced T cells came most of the T-cell counts and diversity one year after transplant.

Sequenced material: PBMCs, mostly from graft donor cells, taken 360 days after TCRalphabeta/CD19-depleted stem cell transplant. The gene calls are TRBV7-6 and TRBJ1-1; 8 positions match TRBD1. The receptor's source is a male patient between 5 and 17 years old who had a stem cell transplant for acute lymphoblastic leukemia, so the T cells may come from the graft donor. The CDR3: CASSFPFYLGDRGNTEAFF. The DNA of the CDR3 is TGTGCCAGCAGCTTCCCCTTTTATTTGGGTGACAGGGGGAACACTGAAGCTTTCTTT.